This entry lists 2 T cell receptor beta chains sequenced from one sample in a study of PD-L1 blockade in urothelial cancer. TCRdb's table, derived via immunoSEQ multiplex PCR, lists solely in-frame clones and lacks some. The sample comprises 30,000 to 40,000 clones, approximately 87% of which are singletons, and around 14% rests with the top ten. Indicated time point: pretreatment peripheral blood. The input for sequencing was PBMCs, taken around atezolizumab (anti-PD-L1) treatment. The receptors come from a man in his fifties or sixties with urothelial cancer.

This chain connects TRBV10-1 to TRBJ2-1, with 12 bases identical to TRBD2. Germline CDR1 is WNHNN and CDR2 is SYGVQD (reference sequence). This CDR3 is built from 15 residues. V dropped 6 bases and J dropped 7; count of bases not matched to a gene: 7. CDR3 amino acids: CASSLTSGSSNEQFF. The DNA for the CDR3 is TGCGCCAGCAGCCTGACTAGCGGGAGTAGTAATGAGCAGTTCTTC.

This chain uses TRBV7-2 with TRBJ2-7; 7 nucleotides match TRBD1. CDR1 is SGHTA and CDR2 is FQGNSA in the germline V gene. The CDR3 has 15 residues. J was trimmed by 3 bases and V by 1 base; bases with no gene match: 6. DNA for the CDR3: TGTGCCAGCAGCTTAGAGGCAGGGGGAATCTACGAGCAGTACTTC. Its translation is CASSLEAGGIYEQYF.